This T cell receptor beta chain was captured in a study of metastatic and nonmetastatic thyroid tumors. Until they underwent thyroid surgery, no patient had received any treatment. V was pared by 2 bases and J by 9 bases, with 14 bases between. This CDR3 is 14 amino acids long. Germline V gene data show CDR1 as MGHRA and CDR2 as YSYEKL. The sample holds many counts of this clone. TCRdb reanalyzed the PCR reads via MiXCR. The repertoire holds tens of thousands of clones, with under 5% as singletons. The chain is built from TRBV4-1 and TRBJ1-5, with a tentative D call TRBD1 (5 bases). The TCR was taken from a female donor with papillary thyroid cancer or a benign thyroid nodule (not recorded which). Some clones in this sample may be carry-over from other donors' samples. Sequencing was performed on blood. The CDR3 sequence is CASSQSAPGGPQHF. CDR3 sequence (DNA): TGCGCCAGCAGCCAATCCGCCCCCGGGGGGCCCCAGCATTTT.